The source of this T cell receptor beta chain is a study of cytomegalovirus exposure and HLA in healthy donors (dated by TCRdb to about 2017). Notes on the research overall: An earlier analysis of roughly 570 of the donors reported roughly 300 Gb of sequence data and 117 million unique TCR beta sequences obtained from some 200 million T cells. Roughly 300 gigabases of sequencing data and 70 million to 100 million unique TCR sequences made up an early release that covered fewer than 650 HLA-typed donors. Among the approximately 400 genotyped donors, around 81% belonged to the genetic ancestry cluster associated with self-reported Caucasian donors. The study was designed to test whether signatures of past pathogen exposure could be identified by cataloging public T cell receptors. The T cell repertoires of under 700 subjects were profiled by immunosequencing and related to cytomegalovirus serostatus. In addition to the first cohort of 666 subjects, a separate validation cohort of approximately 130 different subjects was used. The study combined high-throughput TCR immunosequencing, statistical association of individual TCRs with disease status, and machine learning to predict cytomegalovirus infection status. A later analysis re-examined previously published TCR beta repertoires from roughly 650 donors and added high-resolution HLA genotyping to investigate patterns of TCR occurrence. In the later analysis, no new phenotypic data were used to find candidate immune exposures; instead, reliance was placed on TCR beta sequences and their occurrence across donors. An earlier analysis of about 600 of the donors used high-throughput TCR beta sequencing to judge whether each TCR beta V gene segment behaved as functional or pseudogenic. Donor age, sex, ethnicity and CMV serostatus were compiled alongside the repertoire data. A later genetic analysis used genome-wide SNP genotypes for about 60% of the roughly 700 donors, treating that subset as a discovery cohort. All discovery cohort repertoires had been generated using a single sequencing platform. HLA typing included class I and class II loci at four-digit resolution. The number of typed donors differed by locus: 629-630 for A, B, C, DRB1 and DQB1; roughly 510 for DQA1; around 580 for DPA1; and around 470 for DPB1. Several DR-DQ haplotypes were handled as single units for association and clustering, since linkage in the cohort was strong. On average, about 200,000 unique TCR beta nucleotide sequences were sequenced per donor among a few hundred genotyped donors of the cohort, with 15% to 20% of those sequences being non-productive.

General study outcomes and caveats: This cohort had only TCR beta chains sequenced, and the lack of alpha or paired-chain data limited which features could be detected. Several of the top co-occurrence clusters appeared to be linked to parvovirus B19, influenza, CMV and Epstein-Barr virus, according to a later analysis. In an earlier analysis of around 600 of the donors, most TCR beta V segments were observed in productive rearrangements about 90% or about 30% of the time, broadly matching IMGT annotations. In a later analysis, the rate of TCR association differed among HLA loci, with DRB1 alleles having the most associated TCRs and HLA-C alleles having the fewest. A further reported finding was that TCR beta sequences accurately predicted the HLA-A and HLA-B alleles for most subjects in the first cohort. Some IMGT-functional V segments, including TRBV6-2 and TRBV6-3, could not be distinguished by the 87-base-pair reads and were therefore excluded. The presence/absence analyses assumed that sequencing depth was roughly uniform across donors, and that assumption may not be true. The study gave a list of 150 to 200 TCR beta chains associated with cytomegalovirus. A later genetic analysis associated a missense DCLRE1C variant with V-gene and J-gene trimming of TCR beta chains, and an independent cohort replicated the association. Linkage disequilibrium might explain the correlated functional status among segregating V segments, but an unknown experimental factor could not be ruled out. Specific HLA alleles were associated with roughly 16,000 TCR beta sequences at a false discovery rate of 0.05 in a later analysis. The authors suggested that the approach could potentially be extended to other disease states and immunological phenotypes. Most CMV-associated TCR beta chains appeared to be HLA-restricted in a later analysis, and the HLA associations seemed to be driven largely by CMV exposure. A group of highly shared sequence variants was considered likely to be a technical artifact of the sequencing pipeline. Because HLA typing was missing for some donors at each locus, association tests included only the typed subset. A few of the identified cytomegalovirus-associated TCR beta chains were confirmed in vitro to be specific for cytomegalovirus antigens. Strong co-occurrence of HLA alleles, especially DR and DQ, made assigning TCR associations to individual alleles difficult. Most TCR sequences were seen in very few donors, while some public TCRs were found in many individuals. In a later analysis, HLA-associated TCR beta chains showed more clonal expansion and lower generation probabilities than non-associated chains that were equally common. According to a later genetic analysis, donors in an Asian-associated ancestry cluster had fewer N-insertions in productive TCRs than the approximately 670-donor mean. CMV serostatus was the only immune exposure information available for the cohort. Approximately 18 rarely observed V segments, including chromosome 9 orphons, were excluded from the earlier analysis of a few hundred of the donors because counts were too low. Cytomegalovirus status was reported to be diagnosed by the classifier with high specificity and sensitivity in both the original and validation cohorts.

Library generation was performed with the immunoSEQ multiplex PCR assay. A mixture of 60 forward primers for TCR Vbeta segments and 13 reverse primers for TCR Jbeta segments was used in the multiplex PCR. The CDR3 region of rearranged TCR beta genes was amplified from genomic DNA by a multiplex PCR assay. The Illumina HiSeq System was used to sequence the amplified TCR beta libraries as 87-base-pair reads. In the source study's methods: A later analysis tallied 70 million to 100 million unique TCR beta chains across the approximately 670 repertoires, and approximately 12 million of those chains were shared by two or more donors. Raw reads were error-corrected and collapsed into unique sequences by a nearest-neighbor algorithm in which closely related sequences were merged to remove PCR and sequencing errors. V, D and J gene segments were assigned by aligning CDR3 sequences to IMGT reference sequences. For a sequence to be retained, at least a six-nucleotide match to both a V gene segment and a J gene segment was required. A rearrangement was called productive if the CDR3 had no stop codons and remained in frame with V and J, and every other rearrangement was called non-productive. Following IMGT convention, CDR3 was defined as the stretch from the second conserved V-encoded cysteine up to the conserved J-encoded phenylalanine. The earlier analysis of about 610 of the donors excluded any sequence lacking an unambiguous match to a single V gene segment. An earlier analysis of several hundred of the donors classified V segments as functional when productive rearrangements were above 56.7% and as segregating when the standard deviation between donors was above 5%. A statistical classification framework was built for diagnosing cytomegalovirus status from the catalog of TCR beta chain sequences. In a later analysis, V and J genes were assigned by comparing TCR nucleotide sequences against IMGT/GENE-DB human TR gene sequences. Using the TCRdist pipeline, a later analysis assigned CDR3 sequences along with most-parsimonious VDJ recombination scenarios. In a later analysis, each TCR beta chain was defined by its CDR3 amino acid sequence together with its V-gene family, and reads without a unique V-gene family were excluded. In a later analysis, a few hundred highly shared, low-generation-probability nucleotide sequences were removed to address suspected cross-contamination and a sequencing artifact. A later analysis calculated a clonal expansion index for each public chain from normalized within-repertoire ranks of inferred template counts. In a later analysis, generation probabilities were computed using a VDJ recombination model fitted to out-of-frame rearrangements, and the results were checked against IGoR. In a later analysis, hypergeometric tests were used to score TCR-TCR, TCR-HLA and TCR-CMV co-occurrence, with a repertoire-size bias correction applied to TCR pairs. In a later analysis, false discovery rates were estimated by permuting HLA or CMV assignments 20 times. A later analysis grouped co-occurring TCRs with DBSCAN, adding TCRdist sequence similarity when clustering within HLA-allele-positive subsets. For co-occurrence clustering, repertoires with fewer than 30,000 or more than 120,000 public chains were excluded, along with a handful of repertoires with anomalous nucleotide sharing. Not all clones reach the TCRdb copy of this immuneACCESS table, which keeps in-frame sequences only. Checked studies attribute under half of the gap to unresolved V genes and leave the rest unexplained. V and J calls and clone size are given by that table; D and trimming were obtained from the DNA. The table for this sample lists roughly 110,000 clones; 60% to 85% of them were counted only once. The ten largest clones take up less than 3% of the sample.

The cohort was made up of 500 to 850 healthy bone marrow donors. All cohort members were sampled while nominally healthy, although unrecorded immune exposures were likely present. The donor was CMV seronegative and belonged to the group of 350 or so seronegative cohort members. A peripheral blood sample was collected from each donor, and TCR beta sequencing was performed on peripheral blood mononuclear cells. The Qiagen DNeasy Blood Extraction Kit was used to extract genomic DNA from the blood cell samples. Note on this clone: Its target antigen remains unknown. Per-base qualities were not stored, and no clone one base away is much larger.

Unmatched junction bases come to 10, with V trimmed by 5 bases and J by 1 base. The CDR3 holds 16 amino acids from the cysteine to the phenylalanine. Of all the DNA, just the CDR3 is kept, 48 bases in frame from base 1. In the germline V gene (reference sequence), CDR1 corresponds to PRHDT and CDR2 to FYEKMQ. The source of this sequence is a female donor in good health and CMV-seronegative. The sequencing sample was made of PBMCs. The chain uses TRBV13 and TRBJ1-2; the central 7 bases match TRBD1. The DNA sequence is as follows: TGTGCCAGCAGCCCCCTTGGGACAGAATTTAACTATGGCTACACCTTC. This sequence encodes CASSPLGTEFNYGYTF.